The 3 T cell receptor beta chains below all came from one sample that was sequenced in a study of vaccination and CD4 T cells after COVID-19. These receptors have no identified antigens. The Oncomine TCR Beta short-read assay was applied to DNA of cultured CD4+ T cells. In TCRdb, the PCR reads were re-called with MiXCR into one record per CDR3 protein. The sample yields about 21,000 distinct CDR3 sequences, roughly half seen once. Described treatment: roughly nine-day PBMC culture with coronavirus spike peptide pools or control peptides (ViraFEST assay). Sequencing was done on a sample of CD4+ T cells from blood, cultured in vitro. These receptors were collected from a human donor who had recovered from COVID-19.

This rearrangement joins TRBV6-2 or TRBV6-3 to TRBJ1-5, with TRBD1 identical over 8 bases. Germline-derived CDR1 and CDR2 are MNHEY and SVGEGT. V lost 7 bases to trimming and J lost 1 base; unmatched junction nucleotides: 9. The CDR3 totals 16 residues. Written as DNA, the CDR3 is TGTGCCAGCACCGAGTCCCGGGACAGGAGCAATCAGCCCCAGCATTTT. Translating it yields CASTESRDRSNQPQHF.

This clonotype was recorded a few times. The chain couples TRBV6-5 to TRBJ2-7; no firm D call. Trimming cost V 2 bases and J 4 bases, with 3 bases left between them. Looked up from germline, CDR1 is MNHEY and CDR2 is SVGAGI. There are 11 residues in the CDR3. The CDR3 sequence is CASSYLYEQYF. CDR3 bases: TGTGCCAGCAGTTACCTTTACGAGCAGTACTTC.

In its sample, this clonotype was seen once. The V and J genes are TRBV5-4 and TRBJ2-5, with D uncertain. V was clipped by 4 bases and J by 1 base, with 8 bases between them. Germline V gene sequence: CDR1 SGHNT, CDR2 YYREEE (reference sequence). CDR3 length equals 13 residues. As DNA, the CDR3 is TGTGCCAGCAGCGCGTGGGCCCAAGAGACCCAGTACTTC. This codes for CASSAWAQETQYF.